This T cell receptor (beta chain) came from a study of PD-1 blockade in mismatch repair-deficient tumors. Some clones are missing from TCRdb's copy, which holds only in-frame ones; the method was immunoSEQ multiplex PCR. This sample yields some 16,000 clones, of which approximately 84% are seen a single time; roughly 1.7% belongs to the top ten. Per the germline V gene, CDR1 is LNHDA and CDR2 is SQIVND (reference sequence). The CDR3 is 16 amino acids. With 7 bases removed from V and 5 bases from J, the gap between germline ends came to 23 bases. The chain employs TRBV19 and TRBJ1-1; no clear D. The clonotype originates from an adult with mismatch repair-deficient cancer. Sequencing used PBMCs, obtained less than 25 weeks after starting pembrolizumab. CDR3 sequence reads: CASIDIGSRGRTEAFF. CDR3 DNA: TGTGCCAGTATAGATATCGGGTCGCGGGGAAGGACTGAAGCTTTCTTT.